The clone carrying this T cell receptor beta chain showed up just a few times. Its antigen is not known. This entry comes from a study of identical twins. Findings and caveats of the study: Among beta out-of-frame sequences, excess sharing between twins appeared weaker.

One entry per CDR3 protein, called by TCRdb with MiXCR from the 5' RACE reads. In the table there are hundreds of thousands of distinct CDR3 sequences, about 20% of which are singletons. This sample also belongs to another study, concerning T cells expressing NK-cell markers.

What was sequenced was PBMCs. This clonotype originated in a woman under 30 in good health.

This CDR3 is CSARLRQGSTGELFF. The CDR3 DNA reads TGCAGTGCTAGGCTAAGACAGGGGAGTACCGGGGAGCTGTTTTTT. The chain links TRBV20-1 to TRBJ2-2, with 8 bases identical to TRBD1. V shed 3 bases, J shed 5 bases, and the junction held 8 bases outside the gene matches. The CDR3 extends over 15 amino acids. CDR1 is DFQATT and CDR2 is SNEGSKA in the germline V gene (reference sequence).